What follows are 20 T cell receptor beta chains derived from one specimen sequenced in a study of blood T cell repertoires in COVID-19. Assay: immunoSEQ multiplex PCR; the TCRdb copy retains only in-frame clones and omits some. The sample records about 230,000 clones, approximately 82% being singletons. Sequenced: peripheral blood. These receptors came from a woman in her 70s with active or convalescent COVID-19.

The V gene is TRBV25-1, the J gene TRBJ2-5, with TRBD2 matching over 8 bases. V trimming: 4 bases; J trimming: 5 bases; junction bases outside the gene matches: 9. This CDR3 has 15 amino acids. CDR1 is MGHDK, CDR2 SYGVNS, per germline. CDR3 in DNA: TGTGCCAGCAGTGTTCCGCGGGGGGCAGGGGAGACCCAGTACTTC. Translating it yields CASSVPRGAGETQYF. The full variable domain, completed using reference TRBV25-1 and TRBJ2-5, is EADIYQTPRYLVIGTGKKITLECSQTMGHDKMYWYQQDPGMELHLIHYSYGVNSTEKGDLSSESTVSRIRTEHFPLTLESARPSHTSQYLCASSVPRGAGETQYFGPGTRLLVL.

The rearrangement links TRBV7-9 to TRBJ2-7; TRBD2 matches 8 bases. V trimming: 5 bases; J trimming: 3 bases; junction bases outside the gene matches: 12. Germline loops: CDR1 SEHNR, CDR2 FQNEAQ (reference sequence). CDR3 length: 16 residues. CDR3 sequence reads: CASSRQGLAGLYEQYF. CDR3 coding DNA: TGTGCCAGCAGCCGCCAGGGTTTAGCGGGACTCTACGAGCAGTACTTC.

The gene calls are TRBV7-9 and TRBJ2-2; tentatively, D is TRBD1 (5 bases). The germline V gene encodes CDR1 SEHNR and CDR2 FQNEAQ (reference sequence). With 0 bases removed from V and 4 bases from J, the gap between germline ends came to 6 bases. This CDR3 has 14 amino acids. CDR3 coding DNA: TGTGCCAGCAGCTTAGCAGGGGTCACCGGGGAGCTGTTTTTT. It yields the protein CASSLAGVTGELFF.

The chain uses TRBV12-2 and TRBJ2-1; the table's TRBD2 call for D was not verified on the DNA. TRBV12-2 is termed a pseudogene. The CDR3 totals 13 residues. The CDR3 loop is CASRFCRSGEQFF. In DNA, the CDR3 is TGTGCAAGTCGCTTTTGTCGGAGTGGGGAGCAGTTCTTC.

The J gene is TRBJ1-2, the V gene TRBV11-2, with 8 bases identical to TRBD1. Germline V gives CDR1 SGHAT, CDR2 FQNNGV. V shed 7 bases, J shed 3 bases, and the junction held 7 bases outside the gene matches. This CDR3 is 14 amino acids long. The CDR3 reads CASNDRGGDYGYTF. The CDR3, as DNA: TGTGCCAGCAACGACAGGGGCGGAGACTATGGCTACACCTTC.

This chain connects TRBV5-1 to TRBJ2-7; a possible D gene is TRBD1 (6 bases). V lost 4 bases, J lost 0 bases, and 8 bases lay in between. There are 13 residues in the CDR3. From germline, CDR1 is SGHRS and CDR2 YFSETQ. CDR3 sequence: CASSADSSYEQYF. The CDR3 bases are TGCGCCAGCAGCGCGGACAGCTCCTACGAGCAGTACTTC.

The gene calls are TRBV12-5 and TRBJ2-2, with TRBD2 matching 8 bases. Germline V gene lookup returns CDR1 LGHNT and CDR2 FRNRAP. The CDR3 length is 18 residues. V dropped 2 bases and J dropped 2; count of bases not matched to a gene: 10. The CDR3 reads CASGLTPGGIINTGELFF. The CDR3 bases are TGTGCTAGTGGTTTGACCCCGGGGGGGATTATAAACACCGGGGAGCTGTTTTTT. The entire variable domain, with the rest obtained from reference TRBV12-5 and TRBJ2-2, is as follows: DARVTQTPRHKVTEMGQEVTMRCQPILGHNTVFWYRQTMMQGLELLAYFRNRAPLDDSGMPKDRFSAEMPDATLATLKIQPSEPRDSAVYFCASGLTPGGIINTGELFFGEGSRLTVL.

The V and J genes are TRBV6-5 and TRBJ1-1, with D perhaps TRBD1 (6 bases). The ends were cut back, 5 bases at V and 4 bases at J, with 11 bases in the middle. Germline V gives CDR1 MNHEY, CDR2 SVGAGI. This CDR3 comprises 13 residues. This CDR3 reads CASSTGSVTEAFF. The DNA of the CDR3 is TGTGCCAGCAGTACAGGGTCAGTCACTGAAGCTTTCTTT.

The chain combines TRBV7-3 with TRBJ1-1; 9 nucleotides match TRBD1. Trimming removed 5 bases from V and 6 bases from J; junction bases left unmatched: 13. The CDR3 sequence is 16 residues long. Germline values: CDR1 SGHTA, CDR2 FQGTGA. CDR3 DNA sequence: TGTGCCAGCAGCGAACAGGGGGCGAAAAGTCCAGCTGAAGCTTTCTTT. Protein product: CASSEQGAKSPAEAFF.

This chain links TRBV5-4 with TRBJ2-5; TRBD1 agrees at 7 bases. Germline assignment: CDR1 SGHNT and CDR2 YYREEE (reference sequence). There are 15 residues in the CDR3. The junction had 8 bases not matched to a gene; V was cut back by 2 bases and J by 4 bases. In DNA form, the CDR3 reads TGTGCCAGCAGCTTACCAGGGGCAGGGGGAGAGACCCAGTACTTC. Translated, it gives CASSLPGAGGETQYF.

This chain uses TRBV10-3 with TRBJ2-1; TRBD2 is a possible D gene (6 bases). The CDR3 totals 13 residues. The germline gives CDR1 ENHRY, CDR2 SYGVKD. The V end lost 6 bases, the J end lost 8 bases, and 14 bases lay between the germline ends. For the CDR3, the DNA is TGTGCCATCAGCCGAGGCGGGGTCCATGAGCAGTTCTTC. Protein: CAISRGGVHEQFF.

This clone appeared a few times. The same CDR3 arises from other DNA sequences in this sample as well. This chain uses TRBV7-9 with TRBJ1-5, with D tentatively TRBD1 (6 bases). This CDR3 is built from 13 residues. Germline CDR1 and CDR2: SEHNR and FQNEAQ (reference sequence). Trimming left V 5 bases short and J 5 bases short, with 10 bases between. DNA for the CDR3: TGTGCCAGCAGCCCACAGGGTGATCAGCCCCAGCATTTT. This codes for CASSPQGDQPQHF.

V and J are TRBV11-3 and TRBJ2-7; TRBD1 agrees at 9 bases. This CDR3 is 14 amino acids long. Germline V CDR1 and CDR2: SGHNT, YENEEA. The V gene end was trimmed by 5 bases and the J gene end by 5 bases; junction bases not matched to a gene: 7. DNA for the CDR3: TGTGCCAGCAGCGTCGGGACAGGGAGACACGAGCAGTACTTC. Protein sequence: CASSVGTGRHEQYF.

This clone was seen a handful of times. The V call is TRBV9, the J call TRBJ1-3, with TRBD1 identical over 9 bases. The germline gives CDR1 SGDLS, CDR2 YYNGEE. The CDR3 runs to 16 residues. V was pared by 2 bases and J by 2 bases, with 5 bases of the junction left unmatched. CDR3 protein: CASSVRDREAGNTIYF. The CDR3 bases are TGTGCCAGCAGCGTCCGGGACAGGGAAGCTGGAAACACCATATATTTT.

The CDR3 nucleotides are TGTGCCAGCAACGGAGGGCCCCTCAAAAACATTCAGTACTTC. Protein: CASNGGPLKNIQYF. The V call is TRBV5-8, the J call TRBJ2-4; tentatively, D is TRBD2 (6 bases). The germline gives CDR1 SGHTS, CDR2 YDEGEE. The CDR3 contains 14 residues. V lost 6 bases and J 3 bases, leaving 13 bases between the germline ends.

The chain uses TRBV4-1 and TRBJ1-6; D call uncertain. Trimming removed 3 bases from V and 0 bases from J, with 9 bases in between. The CDR3 covers 16 residues. Germline V CDR1 and CDR2: MGHRA, YSYEKL. The CDR3 here is CASSHPVSSYNSPLHF. The CDR3 DNA is TGCGCCAGCAGCCACCCCGTGAGCTCCTATAATTCACCCCTCCACTTT.

This sequence joins TRBV27 and TRBJ1-2; 8 nucleotides match TRBD1. Germline V CDR1 and CDR2: MNHEY, SMNVEV (reference sequence). This CDR3 contains 14 residues. V shed 5 bases and J 5 bases; nucleotides not matched to a gene: 7. The DNA of the CDR3 is TGTGCCAGCAGTGGCAAGGGACAGGTTTATGGCTACACCTTC. It specifies CASSGKGQVYGYTF.

The V and J genes are TRBV4-3 and TRBJ2-2; D is possibly TRBD2 (5 bases). V gave up 0 bases and J gave up 7 bases, with 12 bases separating them. The CDR3 contains 15 residues. CDR1 and CDR2 (germline): LGHNA, YSLEER. In nucleotides, the CDR3 is TGCGCCAGCAGCCAAGAAGGCGGGTTCGGCGGGGAGCTGTTTTTT. The encoded protein is CASSQEGGFGGELFF.

This rearrangement joins TRBV27 to TRBJ2-3, with TRBD2 matching 13 bases. Germline CDR1 and CDR2: MNHEY and SMNVEV (reference sequence). The ends lost 6 bases at V and 3 bases at J; junction bases unmatched: 6. CDR3 length: 16 amino acids. The CDR3 loop is CASSRVLAGGTDTQYF. The CDR3 coding sequence is TGTGCCAGCAGCCGAGTACTAGCGGGGGGGACAGATACGCAGTATTTT.

The chain has TRBV5-4 and TRBJ1-4, with TRBD1 matching over 7 bases. V dropped 4 bases and J dropped 7; count of bases not matched to a gene: 7. CDR1 is SGHNT and CDR2 is YYREEE in the germline V gene (reference sequence). The CDR3 consists of 14 residues. This CDR3 is CASSPGTALEKLFF. The CDR3 DNA sequence: TGTGCCAGCAGCCCCGGGACAGCCCTTGAAAAACTGTTTTTT. Full variable domain (rest looked up from reference TRBV5-4 and TRBJ1-4): ETGVTQSPTHLIKTRGQQVTLRCSSQSGHNTVSWYQQALGQGPQFIFQYYREEENGRGNFPPRFSGLQFPNYSSELNVNALELDDSALYLCASSPGTALEKLFFGSGTQLSVL.